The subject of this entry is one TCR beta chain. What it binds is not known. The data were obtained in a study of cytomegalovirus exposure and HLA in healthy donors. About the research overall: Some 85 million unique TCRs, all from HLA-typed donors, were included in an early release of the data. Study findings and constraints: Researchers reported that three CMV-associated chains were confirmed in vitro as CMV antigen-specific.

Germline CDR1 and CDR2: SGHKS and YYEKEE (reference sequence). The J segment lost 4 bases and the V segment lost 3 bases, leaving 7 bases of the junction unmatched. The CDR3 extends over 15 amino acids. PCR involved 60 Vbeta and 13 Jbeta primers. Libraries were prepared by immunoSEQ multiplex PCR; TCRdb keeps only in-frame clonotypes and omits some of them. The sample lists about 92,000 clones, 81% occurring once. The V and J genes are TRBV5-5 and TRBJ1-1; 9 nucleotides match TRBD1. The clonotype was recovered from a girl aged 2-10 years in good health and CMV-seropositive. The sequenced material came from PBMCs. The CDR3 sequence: CASSSLQGAGTEAFF. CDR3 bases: TGTGCCAGCAGCTCCCTACAGGGGGCCGGCACTGAAGCTTTCTTT.